These 16 T cell receptor beta chains were all obtained from the same sample, sequenced in a study of PD-L1 blockade in urothelial cancer listed by TCRdb under 2017. Libraries came from the immunoSEQ multiplex PCR assay. In TCRdb, the immuneACCESS table is reduced to in-frame sequences with V and J assigned. These tables do not hold every clone; where another copy was compared, an unresolved V gene accounts for under half, and the others remain unexplained. Across this sample there are approximately 51,000 clones, with roughly 86% seen only once. The ten largest clonotypes hold roughly 17% of the sample. Sequenced material: PBMCs, taken around atezolizumab (anti-PD-L1) treatment. These TCRs come from a man between 60 and 75 years old with urothelial cancer.

This chain connects TRBV6-5 to TRBJ1-1, with a tentative D call TRBD1 (5 bases). The CDR3 runs 15 residues. Germline CDR1 and CDR2: MNHEY and SVGAGI. V gave up 11 bases and J gave up 3 bases, with 22 bases separating them. In DNA, the CDR3 is TGTGCCTCCGGCCCCCGGGACCGGGGGTACACTGAAGCTTTCTTT. Residues: CASGPRDRGYTEAFF.

The chain links TRBV4-1 to TRBJ1-2; the match to TRBD1 covers 9 bases. This CDR3 contains 14 residues. The germline CDR1 and CDR2 sequences are MGHRA and YSYEKL. V lost 6 bases to trimming and J lost 5 bases; unmatched junction nucleotides: 7. As DNA, the CDR3 is TGCGCCAGCAGAATTTCCGGGACAGGGTATGGCTACACCTTC. It specifies CASRISGTGYGYTF.

The CDR3 sequence is CASSQDAGAQDGYTF. CDR3 DNA: TGTGCCAGCAGCCAAGATGCTGGGGCGCAGGATGGCTACACCTTC. The rearrangement uses TRBV4-2 and TRBJ1-2; D perhaps matches TRBD1 (5 bases). CDR3 length equals 15 residues. CDR1 and CDR2 (germline): LGHNA, YNFKEQ. V was shortened by 0 bases and J by 6 bases, with 14 bases between the two germline ends.

The chain is built from TRBV11-3 and TRBJ2-5, with TRBD1 matching over 8 bases. Germline V lookup: CDR1 SGHNT, CDR2 YENEEA. The CDR3 is 14 amino acids. The junction had 5 bases not matched to a gene; V was cut back by 3 bases and J by 5 bases. This CDR3 reads CASSLVRGRETQYF. The DNA for the CDR3 is TGTGCCAGCAGCTTGGTCAGGGGGCGTGAGACCCAGTACTTC.

This clone was detected a few times. The V call is TRBV6-5, the J call TRBJ1-2; D might be TRBD1 (6 bases). The germline V gene has CDR1 MNHEY and CDR2 SVGAGI. CDR3 length equals 13 residues. The V end was cut by 8 bases, the J end by 4 bases, with 14 bases between. As DNA, the CDR3 is TGTGCCAGCCGATTTGACAGGAGCTATGGCTACACCTTC. It codes for CASRFDRSYGYTF.

The J gene is TRBJ1-2, the V gene TRBV6-5, with D hard to call. This CDR3 region has 12 residues. Looked up from germline, CDR1 is MNHEY and CDR2 is SVGAGI. V was pared by 4 bases and J by 2 bases, with 5 bases between. This chain's CDR3 is CASSSKNYGYTF. The DNA of the CDR3 is TGTGCCAGCAGTTCAAAAAACTATGGCTACACCTTC.

The CDR3 bases are TGTGCCAGCAGACTGACAGGGGTGGCCACAGATACGCAGTATTTT. It specifies CASRLTGVATDTQYF. This chain uses TRBV7-3 with TRBJ2-3; TRBD1 aligns across 8 bases. There are 15 residues in the CDR3. CDR1 is SGHTA, CDR2 FQGTGA, per germline. Trimming at V came to 6 bases and at J to 2 bases, leaving 7 bases not matched to a gene.

The chain employs TRBV7-2 and TRBJ1-5; TRBD1 is a possible D gene (5 bases). Trimming left V 3 bases short and J 2 bases short, with 11 bases between. The germline V gene encodes CDR1 SGHTA and CDR2 FQGNSA. This CDR3 spans 15 amino acids. The CDR3 DNA reads as TGTGCCAGCAGCTTGTGGGGGGGTGGCAATCAGCCCCAGCATTTT. Its protein is CASSLWGGGNQPQHF.

V usage is TRBV20-1 and J usage is TRBJ1-2; D is perhaps TRBD1 (5 bases). The germline CDR1 and CDR2 sequences are DFQATT and SNEGSKA (reference sequence). The CDR3 consists of 11 residues. The V gene lost 6 bases and the J gene lost 7 bases, with 12 bases spanning the gap. The DNA for the CDR3 is TGCAGTGCCTCGGGGGGGTTTGGCTACACCTTC. Its protein is CSASGGFGYTF.

This clone was observed a few times. The V call is TRBV19, the J call TRBJ1-6; D is ambiguous. Trimming cost V 3 bases and J 7 bases, with 10 bases left between them. The CDR3 covers 14 residues. Germline V CDR1 and CDR2: LNHDA, SQIVND (reference sequence). CDR3 nucleotide sequence: TGTGCCAGTAGTATTGGTACTCCAAATTCACCCCTCCACTTT. As protein: CASSIGTPNSPLHF.

The chain is built from TRBV15 and TRBJ1-5, with D possibly matching TRBD1 (5 bases). Germline V CDR1 and CDR2: LNHNV, YYDKDF (reference sequence). The CDR3 sequence is 14 residues long. Trimming shortened V by 8 bases and J by 4 bases, and 15 bases separated the two germline ends. As DNA, the CDR3 is TGTGCCACCGCCAGGCAGGGTCGGAATCAGCCCCAGCATTTT. Residues: CATARQGRNQPQHF. Full variable domain (missing parts from reference TRBV15 and TRBJ1-5): DAMVIQNPRYQVTQFGKPVTLSCSQTLNHNVMYWYQQKSSQAPKLLFHYYDKDFNNEADTPDNFQSRRPNTSFCFLDIRSPGLGDTAMYLCATARQGRNQPQHFGDGTRLSIL.

The rearrangement joins TRBV5-6 to TRBJ2-3; D is possibly TRBD1 (5 bases). With 4 bases removed from V and 10 bases from J, the gap between germline ends came to 16 bases. The CDR3 extends over 13 amino acids. Per germline, CDR1 SGHDT and CDR2 YYEEEE. DNA of the CDR3: TGTGCCAGCAGCCTAACAGGATCGGAATCGCAGTATTTT. It is translated as CASSLTGSESQYF.

The chain has TRBV7-2 and TRBJ1-2, with unresolved D. Trimming took off 5 bases at V and 8 bases at J, with 12 bases between the two ends. CDR3 length: 12 residues. The germline V gene has CDR1 SGHTA and CDR2 FQGNSA. The CDR3 sequence: CASSRGIFGYTF. DNA for the CDR3: TGTGCCAGCAGCCGAGGGATTTTCGGCTACACCTTC.

This chain connects TRBV1 to TRBJ2-2; TRBD1 reflects the table's D call only, with no check against the DNA. TRBV1 is reported as a pseudogene. The CDR3 runs 16 residues. The CDR3 loop reads CTSSQDRVGNTGELFF. The CDR3 DNA reads TGCACCAGCAGCCAAGACAGGGTAGGGAACACCGGGGAGCTGTTTTTT.

This chain joins TRBV18 and TRBJ2-7; D unresolved. CDR3 length: 12 residues. Between the trimmed V and J ends, which lost 4 bases and 4 bases, there was a span of 8 bases. CDR1 and CDR2 (germline): KGHSH, LQKENI. The CDR3 here is CASSRQDYEQYF. The CDR3 region has the DNA TGTGCCAGCTCACGACAAGATTACGAGCAGTACTTC.

V usage is TRBV11-1 and J usage is TRBJ2-1, with 9 bases identical to TRBD2. Germline CDR1 SGHAT, CDR2 FQDESV (reference sequence). The CDR3 consists of 15 residues. After removal of 1 base from V and 7 bases from J, the junction contained 5 bases not matched to a gene. The CDR3 DNA reads as TGTGCCAGCAGCTTAGGACTAGCGGATGGGAATGAGCAGTTCTTC. Translation: CASSLGLADGNEQFF.